This T cell receptor beta chain was profiled in a study of OX40 agonist ivuxolimab in advanced cancers. As for the study in general: Ivuxolimab is an agonistic anti-OX40 (CD134) antibody, and patients were treated with it. Partial responses were recorded for three patients, including one with hepatocellular carcinoma and two with cutaneous melanoma.

The CDR3 consists of 14 residues. Germline V lookup: CDR1 SNHLY, CDR2 FYNNEI. With 9 bases removed from V and 6 bases from J, the gap between germline ends came to 20 bases. Sequenced by immunoSEQ multiplex PCR; TCRdb stores in-frame clones only, minus some. The table includes more than 60,000 clones, 89% detected once. The origin of this receptor is an adult with an advanced solid tumor such as melanoma, head and neck, liver or kidney cancer. This specimen was CD4+ or CD8+ T cells sorted from blood, taken in a trial of the OX40 agonist ivuxolimab. This rearrangement joins TRBV2 to TRBJ1-2; TRBD1 is a possible D gene (6 bases). CDR3 DNA sequence: TGTGCCAGTACTAGGGGGGGGCCGGAACATGGCTACACCTTC. Its protein is CASTRGGPEHGYTF.